The 9 T cell receptor beta chains listed next were all sequenced from one sample in a study of T cell clones after liver transplantation. Clones were sequenced by immunoSEQ multiplex PCR, and TCRdb holds only the in-frame ones, with some missing. The table has 95,000 to 130,000 clones, just over 90% seen once; the top ten hold approximately 0.84%. Specimen: CD4+ T cells from blood, collected 12 months after liver transplant. The receptors stem from a human patient who received a liver transplant. Some T cells may be transferred from the graft donor.

The chain is built from TRBV6-1 and TRBJ1-5; D not resolved. From germline, CDR1 is MNHNS and CDR2 SASEGT. V lost 1 base, J lost 6 bases, and 4 bases lay in between. This CDR3 is built from 12 residues. Here the CDR3 DNA reads TGTGCCAGCAGTGAAGGTGGTCAGCCCCAGCATTTT. The encoded protein is CASSEGGQPQHF.

The chain uses TRBV7-2 and TRBJ2-4; TRBD2 aligns across 9 bases. The CDR3 has 18 residues. Germline lookup yields CDR1 SGHTA and CDR2 FQGNSA. Germline trimming cut 6 bases from V and 1 base from J; bases unmatched to any gene: 13. CDR3 DNA sequence: TGTGCCAGCAGTCTATTTGGCGGGAGGGATGGCGCCAAAAACATTCAGTACTTC. The encoded protein is CASSLFGGRDGAKNIQYF.

This chain's CDR3 is CASRPDRGSEKLFF. The DNA of the CDR3 is TGTGCCAGCAGGCCAGACAGGGGGAGTGAAAAACTGTTTTTT. The rearrangement links TRBV27 to TRBJ1-4; 9 nucleotides align to TRBD1. The germline V gene has CDR1 MNHEY and CDR2 SMNVEV (reference sequence). This CDR3 is 14 amino acids long. After removal of 6 bases from V and 7 bases from J, the junction contained 6 bases not matched to a gene.

The gene calls are TRBV7-6 and TRBJ1-1; no firm D call. Trimming removed 5 bases from V and 4 bases from J, with 11 bases in between. Germline-derived CDR1 and CDR2 are SGHVS and FNYEAQ. This CDR3 comprises 13 residues. The CDR3 bases are TGTGCCAGCAGCGGGCAGAAGGGCACTGAAGCTTTCTTT. Residues: CASSGQKGTEAFF.

The chain carries TRBV19 and TRBJ1-4; TRBD1 agrees at 10 bases. The length of the CDR3 is 14 residues. V lost 6 bases to trimming and J lost 7 bases; unmatched junction nucleotides: 5. CDR1 and CDR2 (germline): LNHDA, SQIVND (reference sequence). The CDR3: CASSSTGGSEKLFF. Written as DNA, the CDR3 is TGTGCCAGTAGCTCGACAGGGGGCAGTGAAAAACTGTTTTTT.

This chain connects TRBV6-5 to TRBJ2-7; D remains ambiguous. The CDR3 has 12 residues. CDR1 and CDR2 from the germline V gene are MNHEY and SVGAGI. V was trimmed by 5 bases and J by 6 bases, leaving 11 bases between them. The DNA for the CDR3 is TGTGCCAGCAGTGCCACCCCCGCCGAGCAGTACTTC. Translation: CASSATPAEQYF.

The rearrangement uses TRBV7-8 and TRBJ2-7; D uncertain. V was pared by 1 base and J by 6 bases, with 10 bases between. The CDR3 runs to 13 residues. Germline V gene lookup returns CDR1 SGHVS and CDR2 FQNEAQ. CDR3 loop: CASSLEYLREQYF. The CDR3, as DNA: TGTGCCAGCAGCTTAGAGTACCTCCGCGAGCAGTACTTC.

This clone showed up just a few times. V gene TRBV7-2 combines with J gene TRBJ2-5; 15 bases match TRBD2. From germline, CDR1 is SGHTA and CDR2 FQGNSA. Trimming at V came to 9 bases and at J to 4 bases, leaving 15 bases not matched to a gene. The CDR3 totals 18 residues. The CDR3 loop reads CASGSTKSGLAGGETQYF. DNA for the CDR3: TGTGCCAGTGGTTCGACGAAGTCGGGACTAGCGGGAGGAGAGACCCAGTACTTC.

The rearrangement joins TRBV5-3 to TRBJ1-2, with a weak D call TRBD1 (5 bases). TRBV5-3 is assigned to the ORF class and has an uncertain function. This CDR3 comprises 15 residues. V was pared by 4 bases and J by 7 bases, with 20 bases between. This CDR3 is CARSRERQCPGGYTF. The CDR3, as DNA: TGTGCCAGAAGCCGTGAACGACAGTGCCCGGGTGGCTACACCTTC.